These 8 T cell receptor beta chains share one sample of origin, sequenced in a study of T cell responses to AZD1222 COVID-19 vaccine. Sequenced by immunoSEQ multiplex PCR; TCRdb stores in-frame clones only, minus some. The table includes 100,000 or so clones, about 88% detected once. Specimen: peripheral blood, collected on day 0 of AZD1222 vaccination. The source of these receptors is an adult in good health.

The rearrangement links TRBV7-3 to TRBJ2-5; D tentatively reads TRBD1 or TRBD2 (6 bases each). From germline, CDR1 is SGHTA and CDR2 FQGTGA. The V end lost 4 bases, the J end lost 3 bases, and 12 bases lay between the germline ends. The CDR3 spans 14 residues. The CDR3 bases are TGTGCCAGCAGCTCCGGGGGCGGAAAAGAGACCCAGTACTTC. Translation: CASSSGGGKETQYF.

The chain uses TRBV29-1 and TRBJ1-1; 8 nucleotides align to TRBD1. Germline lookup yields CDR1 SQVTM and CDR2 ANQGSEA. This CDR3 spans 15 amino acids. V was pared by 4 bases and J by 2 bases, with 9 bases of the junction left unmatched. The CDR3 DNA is TGCAGCGTTGGCCCCAGGGGGCGCGGAAACACTGAAGCTTTCTTT. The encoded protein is CSVGPRGRGNTEAFF.

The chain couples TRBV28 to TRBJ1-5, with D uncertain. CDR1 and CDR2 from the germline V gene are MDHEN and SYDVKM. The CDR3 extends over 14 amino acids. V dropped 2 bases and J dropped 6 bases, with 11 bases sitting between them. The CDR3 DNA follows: TGTGCCAGCAGTTTAGACGGCGGGCGTCAGCCCCAGCATTTT. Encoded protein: CASSLDGGRQPQHF.

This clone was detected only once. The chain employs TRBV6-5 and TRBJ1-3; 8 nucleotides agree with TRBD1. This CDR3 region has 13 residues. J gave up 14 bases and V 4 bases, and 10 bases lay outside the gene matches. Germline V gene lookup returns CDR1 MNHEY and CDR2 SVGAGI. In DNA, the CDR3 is TGTGCCAGCAGTTCGGGACAGGACGGCAGCGTATATTTT. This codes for CASSSGQDGSVYF.

In DNA, the CDR3 is TGCGCCAGCAGTGCCCCAGGGGGTGGAGAGACCCAGTACTTC. This sequence encodes CASSAPGGGETQYF. This chain uses TRBV10-2 with TRBJ2-5, with 7 nucleotides matching TRBD1. From germline, CDR1 is WSHSY and CDR2 SAAADI. The CDR3 runs to 14 residues. J lost 4 bases, V lost 4 bases, and 6 bases had no gene match.

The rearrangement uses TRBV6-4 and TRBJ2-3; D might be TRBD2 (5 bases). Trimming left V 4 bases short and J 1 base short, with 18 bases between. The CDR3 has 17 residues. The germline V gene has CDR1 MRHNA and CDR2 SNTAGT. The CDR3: CASSVGTAPGGTDTQYF. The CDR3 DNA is TGTGCCAGCAGTGTTGGCACAGCCCCCGGGGGCACAGATACGCAGTATTTT.

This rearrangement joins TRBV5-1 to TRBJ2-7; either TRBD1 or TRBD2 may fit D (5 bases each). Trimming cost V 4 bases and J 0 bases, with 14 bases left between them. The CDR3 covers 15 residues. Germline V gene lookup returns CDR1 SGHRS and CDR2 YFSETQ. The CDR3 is CASSPGDHDSYEQYF. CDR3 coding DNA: TGCGCCAGCAGCCCCGGGGACCACGACTCCTACGAGCAGTACTTC.

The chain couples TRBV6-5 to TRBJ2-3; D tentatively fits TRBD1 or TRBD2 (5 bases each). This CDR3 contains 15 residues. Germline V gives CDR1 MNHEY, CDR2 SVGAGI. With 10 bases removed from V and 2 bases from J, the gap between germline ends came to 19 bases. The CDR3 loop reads CATARGWDPTDTQYF. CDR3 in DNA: TGTGCCACAGCACGGGGTTGGGACCCCACAGATACGCAGTATTTT.